Included here is one TCR beta chain sequence, with context. Trimming left V 3 bases short and J 2 bases short, with 11 bases between. Germline V gene sequence: CDR1 KGHSH, CDR2 LQKENI. The CDR3 has 15 amino acids. This specimen comes from a study of a mutant IDH1 vaccine in newly diagnosed glioma. Study in general: Standard pretreatment was either radiotherapy, temozolomide, or, for most, radiochemotherapy with temozolomide.

Assay: immunoSEQ multiplex PCR; the TCRdb copy retains only in-frame clones and omits some. The sample includes 70,000 to 95,000 clones, approximately 80% of them seen just once. Specified time point: baseline, week 1 (first vaccination visit). Treatment of the sample: pre-vaccination baseline after standard-of-care therapy. Sequencing was performed on PBMCs, taken from a glioma patient treated with radiotherapy, temozolomide or both. The receptor was derived from a middle-aged man with glioma. Some clones in this sample may be carry-over from other donors' samples. The chain is built from TRBV18 and TRBJ1-5; D possibly corresponds to TRBD1 (6 bases). The CDR3 protein is CASSPTGARNQPQHF. Here the CDR3 DNA reads TGTGCCAGCTCACCGACGGGGGCGCGCAATCAGCCCCAGCATTTT.